These T cell receptor beta chains were read from a single sample in a study of T cell responses to AZD1222 COVID-19 vaccine. The assay was immunoSEQ multiplex PCR, and TCRdb's table has in-frame clones only and misses some. The table shows some 60,000 clones, with 75% to 90% occurring only once. The input for sequencing was peripheral blood, taken 28 days after the second AZD1222 dose. Receptor source: an adult who received the AZD1222 COVID-19 vaccine. The CDR3 runs from the conserved cysteine through the conserved F or W. The D gene is left open where the match is weak. Some rows have no size entry. The others give once, few or many, or a class for an expanded clone.

d_gene	abundance	j_gene	v_gene	CDR3nt	CDR3aa
TRBD1	-	TRBJ2-7	TRBV5-1	TGCGCCAGCATGAGAACCGGGACAGGGGGCTCCAGCTCCTACGAGCAGTACTTC	CASMRTGTGGSSSYEQYF
-	few	TRBJ2-1	TRBV7-2	TGTGCCAGCAGCTTAGGGAACGGACCAGAGCAGTTCTTC	CASSLGNGPEQFF
-	once	TRBJ2-2	TRBV6-5	TGTGCCAGCGCCCGGACTATTAACACCGGGGAGCTGTTTTTT	CASARTINTGELFF
TRBD1	-	TRBJ1-2	TRBV5-1	TGCGCCAGCAGCCCCCGGACAGGGGTGAGGAATGGCTACACCTTC	CASSPRTGVRNGYTF
-	-	TRBJ1-2	TRBV3-1/TRBV3-2	TGTGCCAGCAGCCAAGATCCCGCAGGTGTAGATGGCTACACCTTC	CASSQDPAGVDGYTF
-	-	TRBJ2-7	TRBV5-6	TGTGCCAGCAGCTTCGAGGGGGACCTCTACGAGCAGTACTTC	CASSFEGDLYEQYF
TRBD1	-	TRBJ2-1	TRBV10-2	TGCGCCACCGAGGGTCGGGACAGGCTGCAAGGTGAGCAGTTCTTC	CATEGRDRLQGEQFF
-	-	TRBJ1-3	TRBV18	TGTGCCAGCTCACCCTCCTTGAGCTACTCTGGAAACACCATATATTTT	CASSPSLSYSGNTIYF
TRBD2	few	TRBJ2-7	TRBV9	TGTGCCAGCGCGGGGGCTAGCGGGGAGACCTTCTACGAGCAGTACTTC	CASAGASGETFYEQYF
TRBD1	-	TRBJ2-5	TRBV18	TGTGCCAGCTCACCAAAAACAGGGGACGAGACCCAGTACTTC	CASSPKTGDETQYF
-	-	TRBJ2-3	TRBV27	TGTGCCAGCAGTTTATCCGCCCTAGGAGGCACAGATACGCAGTATTTT	CASSLSALGGTDTQYF
-	-	TRBJ1-1	TRBV6-5	TGTGCCAGCAGTTACAACACGGGGTGGGGCACTGAAGCTTTCTTT	CASSYNTGWGTEAFF
TRBD2	-	TRBJ2-7	TRBV10-3	TGTGCCATCAGTGGGCCAGGGACTAGCGGAGACTACGAGCAGTACTTC	CAISGPGTSGDYEQYF
-	-	TRBJ1-1	TRBV19	TGTGCCAGTAGTATATGGGCGAACACTGAAGCTTTCTTT	CASSIWANTEAFF
TRBD1	-	TRBJ1-1	TRBV10-1	TGCGCCAGCAGTGAGGGACAGGGGGTGAACACTGAAGCTTTCTTT	CASSEGQGVNTEAFF
TRBD2	-	TRBJ2-7	TRBV27	TGTGCCAGCAGTAGCGGGACGGTACCCTACGAGCAGTACTTC	CASSSGTVPYEQYF
-	once	TRBJ2-7	TRBV5-4	TGTGCCAGCAGCTTGGCCTTGGGGTCCTACGAGCAGTACTTC	CASSLALGSYEQYF
-	-	TRBJ1-6	TRBV10-1	TGCGCCAGCAGTGAGTCGGGCAGTTCACCCCTCCACTTT	CASSESGSSPLHF
-	-	TRBJ1-4	TRBV4-3	TGCGCCAGCAGCCCCCAGATGGGACCCTCAGGGGAAAAACTGTTTTTT	CASSPQMGPSGEKLFF
-	-	TRBJ2-7	TRBV6-5	TGTGCCAGCAGGTCCTGGGGGGCTCGGGAGCAGTACTTC	CASRSWGAREQYF
TRBD2	-	TRBJ2-1	TRBV6-4	TGTGCCAGCAGCTTTTTAGCGGGGGCGTCCGGTGAGCAGTTCTTC	CASSFLAGASGEQFF
-	-	TRBJ2-4	TRBV5-6	TGTGCCAGCAGCTTGGAGGGCGGGGCGGGAAACATTCAGTACTTC	CASSLEGGAGNIQYF
-	-	TRBJ2-1	TRBV7-3	TGTGCCAGCAGCACCGGACAGAACCCAATCCAGCAGTTCTTC	CASSTGQNPIQQFF
-	-	TRBJ2-6	TRBV19	TGTGCCAGTACCCCAAACAGGGCCAACGTCCTGACTTTC	CASTPNRANVLTF
-	-	TRBJ1-1	TRBV18	TGTGCCAGCTCACCGACAGGGAACACTGAAGCTTTCTTT	CASSPTGNTEAFF
TRBD1	-	TRBJ2-3	TRBV7-6	TGTGCCAGCACTTATCGCCCAGGGGGCGCATCAGATACGCAGTATTTT	CASTYRPGGASDTQYF
-	once	TRBJ2-2	TRBV7-2	TGTGCCAGCAGGTTTGGGTACCCCACCGGGGAGCTGTTTTTT	CASRFGYPTGELFF
-	-	TRBJ1-2	TRBV6-8	TGTGCCAGCAGTCTTCACAGGCTCTATGGCTACACCTTC	CASSLHRLYGYTF
-	once	TRBJ1-1	TRBV6-5	TGTGCCAGCAGGGGGACACCGAAATCGAACACTGAAGCTTTCTTT	CASRGTPKSNTEAFF
-	-	TRBJ1-2	TRBV9	TGTGCCAGCAGCGTAGGAAGGGACCAAGGTTATGGCTACACCTTC	CASSVGRDQGYGYTF
-	-	TRBJ1-4	TRBV10-1	TGCGCCACACCAGGGGCAACTAATGAAAAACTGTTTTTT	CATPGATNEKLFF
-	once	TRBJ1-1	TRBV2	TGTGCCAGCAGTGAAGAGACCAACACTGAAGCTTTCTTT	CASSEETNTEAFF
-	-	TRBJ2-3	TRBV10-1	TGCGCCAGCAGAGAATCACATAGCACAGATACGCAGTATTTT	CASRESHSTDTQYF
-	-	TRBJ2-5	TRBV7-2	TGTGCCAGCAGACTCCACAGGGTTCGGGAGACCCAGTACTTC	CASRLHRVRETQYF
-	few	TRBJ2-7	TRBV7-9	TGTGCCAGCAGCCCCCCAGGGAGCTACGAGCAGTACTTC	CASSPPGSYEQYF
TRBD1	-	TRBJ1-2	TRBV5-1	TGCGCCAGCAGCTTCACACCGACAGGGGAGGAGGGCTACACCTTC	CASSFTPTGEEGYTF
-	-	TRBJ2-7	TRBV5-1	TGCGCCAGCAGCTTGTTAGGCATAAGCTCCTACGAGCAGTACTTC	CASSLLGISSYEQYF
-	-	TRBJ2-7	TRBV2	TGTGCCAGCGGCGGGACCGGGCAAACCTCCTACGAGCAGTACTTC	CASGGTGQTSYEQYF